This T cell receptor (beta chain) was recovered during a study of read filtering for tumor transcriptome and immune sequencing. This clonotype was recorded many times. The library was built from 400 ng RNA with molecular barcoded adaptors for alpha/delta and beta/gamma chains. TCRdb analysed the reads with MiXCR anew, one entry per CDR3 protein. Counted here are more than 35,000 distinct CDR3 sequences, approximately 14% occurring once; the ten biggest clones make up roughly 40%. Germline CDR1 is SGHVS and CDR2 is FQNEAQ. The CDR3 length is 11 residues. Trimming took off 6 bases at V and 5 bases at J, with 5 bases between the two ends.

The TCR comes from a donor at least 40 years old with multiple myeloma. The rearrangement joins TRBV7-8 to TRBJ2-1; no clear D. Sequencing was performed on a population of CD138-negative cells sorted from bone marrow. The CDR3 protein is CASRKDNEQFF. CDR3 nucleotides: TGTGCCAGCAGGAAAGACAATGAGCAGTTCTTC.